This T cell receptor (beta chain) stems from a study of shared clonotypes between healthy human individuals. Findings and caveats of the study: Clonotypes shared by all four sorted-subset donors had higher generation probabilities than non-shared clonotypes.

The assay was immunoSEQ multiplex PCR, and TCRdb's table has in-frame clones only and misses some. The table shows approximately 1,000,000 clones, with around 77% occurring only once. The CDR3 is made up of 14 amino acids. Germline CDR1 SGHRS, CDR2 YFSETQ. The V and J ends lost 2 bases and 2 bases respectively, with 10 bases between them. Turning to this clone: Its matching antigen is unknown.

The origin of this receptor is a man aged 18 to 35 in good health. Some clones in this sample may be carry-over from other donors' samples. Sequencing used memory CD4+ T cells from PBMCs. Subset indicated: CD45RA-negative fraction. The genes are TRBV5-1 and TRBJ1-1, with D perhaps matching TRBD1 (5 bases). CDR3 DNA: TGCGCCAGCAGCTTAAAACGGGACAACACTGAAGCTTTCTTT. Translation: CASSLKRDNTEAFF.